The 27 T cell receptor beta chains reported below all come from one sample, sequenced in a study of beta chain features in type 1 diabetes. The whole isolated RNA underwent reverse transcription, so sequencing captured expressed TCRB transcripts. Method: immunoSEQ multiplex PCR; TCRdb's copy keeps in-frame clones and lacks some. The sample includes a few hundred thousand clones, 9.6% seen only once; the top ten take under 0.035%. Sequenced input: naive CD4+ T cells from blood. The receptors were sampled from a woman aged 18-29 years in good health.

The sample holds a few counts of this clone. V gene TRBV7-2 combines with J gene TRBJ1-1; possible D gene TRBD1, 6 bases. The germline CDR1 and CDR2 sequences are SGHTA and FQGNSA. The CDR3 is 14 amino acids. With 3 bases removed from V and 3 bases from J, the gap between germline ends came to 11 bases. The CDR3 coding sequence is TGTGCCAGCAGCTTTCAGGGGTCGGACACTGAAGCTTTCTTT. Its translation is CASSFQGSDTEAFF.

V and J are TRBV30 and TRBJ1-2; no reliable D call. Per the germline V gene, CDR1 is GTSNPN and CDR2 is SVGIG (reference sequence). This CDR3 is built from 13 residues. V shed 4 bases and J shed 8 bases, with 17 bases lying between them. In nucleotides, the CDR3 is TGTGCCTGGACCCCCTTGGTAGGCGGAGGCTACACCTTC. As protein: CAWTPLVGGGYTF.

This clone showed up just a few times. V gene TRBV27 combines with J gene TRBJ2-7, with D possibly TRBD2 on 5 matching bases. Trimming left V 7 bases short and J 3 bases short, with 19 bases between. The CDR3 has 15 amino acids. Germline V gene data show CDR1 as MNHEY and CDR2 as SMNVEV (reference sequence). The DNA of the CDR3 is TGTGCCAGCACCCCCCTTGGAGGTACCGTCTACGAGCAGTACTTC. Its protein is CASTPLGGTVYEQYF.

This clone came up a few times. The rearrangement links TRBV5-1 to TRBJ1-2, with 8 bases matching TRBD1. The CDR3 sequence is 16 residues long. Germline V CDR1 and CDR2: SGHRS, YFSETQ. J was trimmed by 8 bases and V by 3 bases; bases with no gene match: 15. The CDR3 is CASSSTGQVSLVGYTF. Here the CDR3 DNA reads TGCGCCAGCAGCTCGACGGGACAGGTTTCGTTAGTCGGCTACACCTTC. Full variable domain (rest looked up from reference TRBV5-1 and TRBJ1-2): KAGVTQTPRYLIKTRGQQVTLSCSPISGHRSVSWYQQTPGQGLQFLFEYFSETQRNKGNFPGRFSGRQFSNSRSEMNVSTLELGDSALYLCASSSTGQVSLVGYTFGSGTRLTVV.

This clone was counted between two and nine times. The chain uses TRBV30 and TRBJ2-7; TRBD2 agrees at 7 bases. This CDR3 is 14 amino acids long. Germline V gives CDR1 GTSNPN, CDR2 SVGIG (reference sequence). With 2 bases clipped from V and 6 bases from J, the junction kept 10 bases outside the gene matches. The CDR3 sequence: CAWSTGRRTGEQYF. In nucleotides, the CDR3 is TGTGCCTGGAGTACCGGGAGGCGGACGGGCGAGCAGTACTTC.

A few counts support this clone. The gene calls are TRBV5-4 and TRBJ2-7, with 7 nucleotides matching TRBD1. This CDR3 has 14 amino acids. The germline gives CDR1 SGHNT, CDR2 YYREEE (reference sequence). V gave up 3 bases and J gave up 2 bases; unmatched junction bases: 5. For the CDR3, the DNA is TGTGCCAGCAGCTGGGAGACAGGGCCCTACGAGCAGTACTTC. Translation: CASSWETGPYEQYF.

This clone was detected only a few times. The genes are TRBV14 and TRBJ2-3, with D unresolved. The CDR3 extends over 15 amino acids. V lost 0 bases and J 0 bases, leaving 7 bases between the germline ends. Germline assignment: CDR1 SGHDN and CDR2 FVKESK. This chain's CDR3 is CASSQDRRSTDTQYF. The CDR3 bases are TGTGCCAGCAGCCAAGATCGGCGGAGCACAGATACGCAGTATTTT.

The chain employs TRBV7-3 and TRBJ1-2; 7 bases agree with TRBD1. Germline V gene sequence: CDR1 SGHTA, CDR2 FQGTGA. The CDR3 totals 14 residues. With V trimmed by 5 bases and J by 5 bases, 8 bases remained unmatched. The CDR3 is CASSRGTALYGYTF. The CDR3 DNA follows: TGTGCCAGCAGCCGGGGGACAGCCTTATATGGCTACACCTTC. The variable domain in full, with the rest retrieved from reference TRBV7-3 and TRBJ1-2, is GAGVSQTPSNKVTEKGKYVELRCDPISGHTALYWYRQSLGQGPEFLIYFQGTGAADDSGLPNDRFFAVRPEGSVSTLKIQRTERGDSAVYLCASSRGTALYGYTFGSGTRLTVV.

This chain uses TRBV9 with TRBJ2-7; 7 positions agree with TRBD1. This CDR3 has 15 amino acids. Germline loops: CDR1 SGDLS, CDR2 YYNGEE. V gave up 4 bases and J gave up 2 bases; unmatched junction bases: 9. The DNA for the CDR3 is TGTGCCAGCAGCCCAAGAGGGACAGACACCTACGAGCAGTACTTC. Its translation is CASSPRGTDTYEQYF.

In this sample, this clone turned up a few times. Other DNA sequences from this sample encode an identical CDR3 as well. V gene TRBV5-1 combines with J gene TRBJ1-2; TRBD1 agrees at 9 bases. This CDR3 is built from 14 residues. V gave up 4 bases and J gave up 2 bases; unmatched junction bases: 3. From germline, CDR1 is SGHRS and CDR2 YFSETQ. The CDR3 region is CASSLGTGNYGYTF. The CDR3 DNA is TGCGCCAGCAGCCTCGGGACAGGGAACTATGGCTACACCTTC.

This clone has only a few counts. The chain couples TRBV5-1 to TRBJ2-7; D remains ambiguous. The CDR3 extends over 13 amino acids. Per germline, CDR1 SGHRS and CDR2 YFSETQ. Trimming took 1 base from V and 5 from J, leaving 10 bases between them. This chain's CDR3 is CASSLNRVNEQYF. For the CDR3, the DNA is TGCGCCAGCAGCTTGAACAGAGTAAACGAGCAGTACTTC. Supplemented by reference TRBV5-1 and TRBJ2-7, the full variable domain reads KAGVTQTPRYLIKTRGQQVTLSCSPISGHRSVSWYQQTPGQGLQFLFEYFSETQRNKGNFPGRFSGRQFSNSRSEMNVSTLELGDSALYLCASSLNRVNEQYFGPGTRLTVT.

This clone showed up just a few times. This sequence joins TRBV9 and TRBJ2-7; D might be TRBD2 (6 bases). The V gene's germline CDR1 is SGDLS and CDR2 YYNGEE. The CDR3 covers 13 residues. Trimming removed 3 bases at V and 3 bases at J, with 10 bases between. The CDR3 nucleotides read TGTGCCAGCAGCGGGGGAGGAGGCTACGAGCAGTACTTC. Residues: CASSGGGGYEQYF.

This clone appeared a few times. V gene TRBV9 combines with J gene TRBJ2-3; TRBD2 matches at 7 bases. V lost 0 bases to trimming and J lost 1 base; unmatched junction nucleotides: 5. The CDR3 is 16 amino acids. Germline V gene lookup returns CDR1 SGDLS and CDR2 YYNGEE. The CDR3 loop is CASSVGVTSGTDTQYF. CDR3 in DNA: TGTGCCAGCAGCGTAGGGGTTACTAGCGGCACAGATACGCAGTATTTT. Supplemented by reference TRBV9 and TRBJ2-3, the full variable domain reads DSGVTQTPKHLITATGQRVTLRCSPRSGDLSVYWYQQSLDQGLQFLIQYYNGEERAKGNILERFSAQQFPDLHSELNLSSLELGDSALYFCASSVGVTSGTDTQYFGPGTRLTVL.

The chain joins TRBV9 to TRBJ1-1; perhaps TRBD1 as D (5 bases). From germline, CDR1 is SGDLS and CDR2 YYNGEE. This CDR3 has 15 residues. With 2 bases removed from V and 1 base from J, the gap between germline ends came to 12 bases. The CDR3: CASSVGGRSNTEAFF. CDR3 nucleotides: TGTGCCAGCAGCGTGGGGGGACGGTCGAACACTGAAGCTTTCTTT.

This chain joins TRBV5-1 and TRBJ1-2, with D possibly being TRBD1 (5 bases). V lost 6 bases and J 1 base, leaving 13 bases between the germline ends. The CDR3 is made up of 14 amino acids. Germline CDR1 reads SGHRS; CDR2 reads YFSETQ. CDR3 residues: CASNRGGNNYGYTF. The CDR3 DNA sequence: TGCGCCAGCAATAGGGGCGGAAATAACTATGGCTACACCTTC.

The rearrangement uses TRBV7-9 and TRBJ1-1; possible D gene TRBD1, 5 bases. This CDR3 region has 14 residues. V was trimmed by 5 bases and J by 4 bases, leaving 14 bases between them. Germline V gene data show CDR1 as SEHNR and CDR2 as FQNEAQ (reference sequence). CDR3 region: CASSLQTGPTEAFF. In DNA form, the CDR3 reads TGTGCCAGCAGCCTGCAAACAGGCCCCACTGAAGCTTTCTTT.

The V gene is TRBV9, the J gene TRBJ1-1, with D possibly TRBD1 on 6 matching bases. The CDR3 has 19 residues. V lost 0 bases and J 1 base, leaving 22 bases between the germline ends. Germline V gene lookup returns CDR1 SGDLS and CDR2 YYNGEE. The CDR3 sequence is CASSVGVLTPRGQNTEAFF. The CDR3 DNA reads TGTGCCAGCAGCGTAGGAGTCTTAACCCCTCGGGGACAGAACACTGAAGCTTTCTTT.

The rearrangement joins TRBV6-1 to TRBJ1-1, with unresolved D. Germline values: CDR1 MNHNS, CDR2 SASEGT. Trimming cost V 2 bases and J 1 base, with 17 bases left between them. This CDR3 region has 17 residues. The CDR3 nucleotides read TGTGCCAGCAGTGAAAGTTCGAACCGACTCACGAACACTGAAGCTTTCTTT. Its protein is CASSESSNRLTNTEAFF.

This rearrangement joins TRBV7-3 to TRBJ2-1; 13 bases match TRBD2. Germline-derived CDR1 and CDR2 are SGHTA and FQGTGA. V shed 5 bases and J 7 bases; nucleotides not matched to a gene: 5. This CDR3 contains 15 residues. The CDR3 loop is CASSLWTSGGNEQFF. The DNA for the CDR3 is TGTGCCAGCAGCCTCTGGACTAGCGGGGGAAATGAGCAGTTCTTC.

The chain links TRBV6-1 to TRBJ1-5; D is unclear. Germline CDR1 and CDR2: MNHNS and SASEGT. This CDR3 is 14 amino acids long. Trimming left V 3 bases short and J 6 bases short, with 12 bases between. The CDR3 region has the DNA TGTGCCAGCAGTGATATGAGAGGGTTTCAGCCCCAGCATTTT. The encoded protein is CASSDMRGFQPQHF.

As to this clone: Different DNA sequences within this sample yield the same CDR3. V and J are TRBV19 and TRBJ1-5, with a possible D match to TRBD1 (6 bases). The CDR3 is 13 amino acids. CDR1 is LNHDA and CDR2 is SQIVND in the germline V gene (reference sequence). Trimming left V 4 bases short and J 6 bases short, with 10 bases between. Written as DNA, the CDR3 is TGTGCCAGTAGTAGGGGGGGCGGTCAGCCCCAGCATTTT. Protein sequence: CASSRGGGQPQHF.

The J gene is TRBJ1-3, the V gene TRBV4-1; D remains ambiguous. This CDR3 is built from 15 residues. Trimming removed 0 bases from V and 2 bases from J, with 8 bases in between. CDR1 is MGHRA and CDR2 is YSYEKL in the germline V gene. CDR3 sequence: CASSQEGGTGNTIYF. CDR3 nucleotide sequence: TGCGCCAGCAGCCAAGAGGGAGGGACTGGAAACACCATATATTTT.

A few counts support this clone. This chain connects TRBV6-1 to TRBJ1-5, with a possible D match to TRBD1 (6 bases). Germline lookup yields CDR1 MNHNS and CDR2 SASEGT. The CDR3 runs 12 residues. With 7 bases removed from V and 4 bases from J, the gap between germline ends came to 8 bases. CDR3 region: CASIQGNQPQHF. As DNA, the CDR3 is TGTGCCAGCATACAGGGTAATCAGCCCCAGCATTTT.

In this sample, this clone turned up a few times. The V and J genes are TRBV6-5 and TRBJ1-1, with D hard to call. The V end was cut by 2 bases, the J end by 1 base, with 11 bases between. The CDR3 has 15 residues. CDR1 and CDR2 (germline): MNHEY, SVGAGI. The CDR3 protein is CASSYRVTSNTEAFF. CDR3 DNA: TGTGCCAGCAGTTACCGGGTCACATCGAACACTGAAGCTTTCTTT.

The J gene is TRBJ2-3, the V gene TRBV11-2; 7 bases are shared with TRBD2. After removal of 2 bases from V and 6 bases from J, the junction contained 14 bases not matched to a gene. Germline assignment: CDR1 SGHAT and CDR2 FQNNGV. This CDR3 is built from 17 residues. DNA for the CDR3: TGTGCCAGCAGCTTATCCCAAGGGGACTACGGGGTGGATACGCAGTATTTT. This gives the protein CASSLSQGDYGVDTQYF.

This sequence joins TRBV18 and TRBJ2-5, with D possibly being TRBD2 (6 bases). The CDR3 has 17 residues. V lost 0 bases to trimming and J lost 2 bases, with 16 bases between them. Germline V lookup: CDR1 KGHSH, CDR2 LQKENI. For the CDR3, the DNA is TGTGCCAGCTCACCACCCGGCGGGACCCCAAGGCAAGAGACCCAGTACTTC. Amino acid sequence: CASSPPGGTPRQETQYF.

This clone showed up many times. The J gene is TRBJ2-6, the V gene TRBV15, with 7 bases aligning to TRBD2. Trimming took 0 bases from V and 7 from J; bases not matched to a gene: 6. The CDR3 contains 16 residues. CDR1 and CDR2 (germline): LNHNV, YYDKDF (reference sequence). Here the CDR3 reads CATSRDGGSHANVLTF. DNA of the CDR3: TGTGCCACCAGCAGAGACGGCGGGAGTCACGCCAACGTCCTGACTTTC.